One and the same sample provided the 31 T cell receptor beta chains below, sequenced in a study of cytomegalovirus exposure and HLA in healthy donors. Assay: immunoSEQ multiplex PCR; the TCRdb copy retains only in-frame clones and omits some. This table holds about 180,000 clones, less than 85% found once. Sequencing was performed on PBMCs. These receptors were taken from a man between 18 and 29 years old in good health and CMV-seropositive.

This clone was detected only a few times. The chain uses TRBV7-3 and TRBJ2-3, with 7 bases lining up with TRBD2. The J segment lost 3 bases and the V segment lost 1 base, leaving 4 bases of the junction unmatched. The CDR3 has 15 amino acids. The germline V gene encodes CDR1 SGHTA and CDR2 FQGTGA. CDR3 sequence: CASSLSISGTDTQYF. DNA of the CDR3: TGTGCCAGCAGCTTAAGTATTAGCGGGACAGATACGCAGTATTTT. Looking up the rest from reference TRBV7-3 and TRBJ2-3 gives the full variable domain: GAGVSQTPSNKVTEKGKYVELRCDPISGHTALYWYRQSLGQGPEFLIYFQGTGAADDSGLPNDRFFAVRPEGSVSTLKIQRTERGDSAVYLCASSLSISGTDTQYFGPGTRLTVL.

The chain carries TRBV7-6 and TRBJ2-7; D ambiguous. V dropped 5 bases and J dropped 5 bases, with 10 bases sitting between them. This CDR3 contains 12 residues. Germline-derived CDR1 and CDR2 are SGHVS and FNYEAQ. CDR3 region: CASSRIGHEQYF. The CDR3 DNA sequence: TGTGCCAGCAGCAGAATCGGTCACGAGCAGTACTTC. Looking up the rest from reference TRBV7-6 and TRBJ2-7 gives the full variable domain: GAGVSQSPRYKVTKRGQDVALRCDPISGHVSLYWYRQALGQGPEFLTYFNYEAQQDKSGLPNDRFSAERPEGSISTLTIQRTEQRDSAMYRCASSRIGHEQYFGPGTRLTVT.

The J gene is TRBJ2-2, the V gene TRBV25-1, with 10 bases that match TRBD2. Germline values: CDR1 MGHDK, CDR2 SYGVNS. The J segment lost 6 bases and the V segment lost 4 bases, leaving 2 bases of the junction unmatched. The CDR3 is made up of 14 amino acids. The CDR3 here is CASSGLAGAGELFF. DNA of the CDR3: TGTGCCAGCAGTGGGCTAGCGGGAGCCGGGGAGCTGTTTTTT.

CDR3 nucleotides: TGTGCCAGCAGTGAAGCGGCCCGCTCTGGAAACACCATATATTTT. This translates into CASSEAARSGNTIYF. This sequence joins TRBV2 and TRBJ1-3; D gene ambiguous. CDR3 length: 15 residues. Looked up from germline, CDR1 is SNHLY and CDR2 is FYNNEI. The germline V and J ends were trimmed by 0 bases and 0 bases, with 6 bases remaining between them.

V gene TRBV6-1 combines with J gene TRBJ2-7, with a possible D match to TRBD1 (5 bases). This CDR3 has 13 amino acids. Germline CDR1 and CDR2: MNHNS and SASEGT. V was cut by 7 bases and J by 5 bases, with 15 bases left in between. This chain's CDR3 is CASKQGVRDEQYF. For the CDR3, the DNA is TGTGCCAGCAAACAAGGGGTACGGGACGAGCAGTACTTC.

The J gene is TRBJ2-3, the V gene TRBV6-5; a weak D match, TRBD2 (5 bases). Germline V CDR1 and CDR2: MNHEY, SVGAGI. The length of the CDR3 is 15 residues. Trimming removed 6 bases from V and 1 base from J, with 14 bases in between. The CDR3 region has the DNA TGTGCCAGCAGCCGCGGACTGCCTCGCACAGATACGCAGTATTTT. Residues: CASSRGLPRTDTQYF.

The rearrangement joins TRBV27 to TRBJ2-7; tentatively, D is TRBD2 (5 bases). The CDR3 is 14 amino acids. The V end lost 6 bases, the J end lost 6 bases, and 18 bases lay between the germline ends. Germline values: CDR1 MNHEY, CDR2 SMNVEV (reference sequence). The CDR3 reads CASSLTPTGSEQYF. DNA of the CDR3: TGTGCCAGCAGCCTCACCCCGACGGGATCCGAGCAGTACTTC.

The gene calls are TRBV30 and TRBJ2-7; a weak D match, TRBD2 (5 bases). The CDR3 is 13 amino acids. The germline V gene has CDR1 GTSNPN and CDR2 SVGIG (reference sequence). Trimming pared 3 bases from V and 0 bases from J, leaving 9 bases between. The CDR3 coding sequence is TGTGCCTGGAGCTTGGGGAGCTCCTACGAGCAGTACTTC. This gives the protein CAWSLGSSYEQYF.

The rearrangement links TRBV4-1 to TRBJ1-4; possibly TRBD1 for D (6 bases). In germline, CDR1 is MGHRA, CDR2 YSYEKL. The CDR3 is 14 residues long. Trimming cost V 3 bases and J 7 bases, with 12 bases left between them. The CDR3 spells CASSHESRGEKLFF. The CDR3 DNA reads as TGCGCCAGCAGCCATGAGAGCAGGGGTGAAAAACTGTTTTTT.

CDR3 sequence reads: CASSPLQGSFLNYGYTF. The CDR3 DNA sequence: TGTGCCAGCAGCCCACTACAGGGGAGCTTCCTTAACTATGGCTACACCTTC. The J gene is TRBJ1-2, the V gene TRBV7-3; 7 bases agree with TRBD1. V was pared by 5 bases and J by 1 base, with 13 bases of the junction left unmatched. CDR3 length: 17 amino acids. Germline assignment: CDR1 SGHTA and CDR2 FQGTGA.

This clone was counted only a few times. The chain employs TRBV30 and TRBJ2-7, with D tentatively TRBD2 (5 bases). This CDR3 is built from 13 residues. Germline V gives CDR1 GTSNPN, CDR2 SVGIG (reference sequence). The V and J ends lost 0 bases and 0 bases respectively, with 6 bases between them. The CDR3 here is CAWSVGSSYEQYF. The CDR3 DNA sequence: TGTGCCTGGAGTGTAGGGAGCTCCTACGAGCAGTACTTC.

The chain combines TRBV2 with TRBJ2-1; no reliable D call. CDR3 length: 13 amino acids. Germline CDR1 is SNHLY and CDR2 is FYNNEI. The V gene lost 8 bases and the J gene lost 0 bases, with 8 bases spanning the gap. The CDR3 region is CASGASSYNEQFF. The CDR3 DNA sequence: TGTGCCAGCGGAGCGAGCTCCTACAATGAGCAGTTCTTC.

This chain joins TRBV27 and TRBJ2-7; the match to TRBD2 covers 8 bases. Germline V lookup: CDR1 MNHEY, CDR2 SMNVEV (reference sequence). Germline trimming cut 4 bases from V and 7 bases from J; bases unmatched to any gene: 12. This CDR3 comprises 15 residues. In nucleotides, the CDR3 is TGTGCCAGCAGTTACGGCGGGAGGCCCCTTCGGGAGCAGTACTTC. Protein sequence: CASSYGGRPLREQYF.

This chain uses TRBV30 with TRBJ1-1; maybe TRBD1 (5 bases). Looked up from germline, CDR1 is GTSNPN and CDR2 is SVGIG (reference sequence). The CDR3 runs 12 residues. V lost 1 base, J lost 4 bases, and 7 bases lay in between. The CDR3 region is CAWSDGGTEAFF. The CDR3 bases are TGTGCCTGGAGTGACGGGGGCACTGAAGCTTTCTTT.

CDR3 in DNA: TGCGCCAGCAGCTCGACAGGGGTACGCGAGCAGTACTTC. Translating it yields CASSSTGVREQYF. The V and J genes are TRBV5-1 and TRBJ2-7; 8 bases are a match to TRBD1. The V gene's germline CDR1 is SGHRS and CDR2 YFSETQ. The CDR3 runs to 13 residues. The junction had 5 bases not matched to a gene; V was cut back by 3 bases and J by 6 bases.

V is TRBV4-2 and J is TRBJ2-3; 12 bases line up with TRBD2. The germline CDR1 and CDR2 sequences are LGHNA and YNFKEQ. The CDR3 loop spans 17 amino acids. V lost 0 bases to trimming and J lost 6 bases; unmatched junction nucleotides: 7. The CDR3 DNA is TGTGCCAGCAGCCAAGACTCTAGCGGGGGGGCGCCGGATACGCAGTATTTT. Its protein is CASSQDSSGGAPDTQYF.

The chain is built from TRBV6-4 and TRBJ2-7; a weak D match, TRBD2 (6 bases). The germline V and J ends were trimmed by 5 bases and 6 bases, with 23 bases remaining between them. The CDR3 consists of 16 residues. From germline, CDR1 is MRHNA and CDR2 SNTAGT. In DNA form, the CDR3 reads TGTGCCAGCAGTAAAACCTATGGAGGGTCGAACAGCGAGCAGTACTTC. It codes for CASSKTYGGSNSEQYF.

The chain uses TRBV25-1 and TRBJ2-3; D is ambiguous. V lost 3 bases and J 6 bases, leaving 13 bases between the germline ends. Germline CDR1 reads MGHDK; CDR2 reads SYGVNS. This CDR3 contains 14 residues. Here the CDR3 reads CASSDAAGGDTQYF. The CDR3, as DNA: TGTGCCAGCAGTGATGCGGCTGGTGGGGATACGCAGTATTTT.

This clone appeared once. The rearrangement links TRBV27 to TRBJ1-2; TRBD1 matches at 10 bases. The junction had 9 bases not matched to a gene; V was cut back by 4 bases and J by 4 bases. Germline lookup yields CDR1 MNHEY and CDR2 SMNVEV (reference sequence). CDR3 length: 16 amino acids. CDR3 amino acids: CASSSSGQGRLYGYTF. The DNA for the CDR3 is TGTGCCAGCAGTTCCTCGGGACAGGGGCGCCTCTATGGCTACACCTTC.

The chain employs TRBV19 and TRBJ2-2, with 10 nucleotides matching TRBD1. This CDR3 has 15 residues. Unmatched junction bases numbered 5, after V lost 4 bases and J lost 6 bases. Germline V CDR1 and CDR2: LNHDA, SQIVND (reference sequence). The CDR3 region is CASSRPGQGAGELFF. Here the CDR3 DNA reads TGTGCCAGTAGTAGGCCCGGACAGGGGGCCGGGGAGCTGTTTTTT.

CDR3 DNA sequence: TGTGCCAGTAGCGACAGGTTCAATCAGCCCCAGCATTTT. Residues: CASSDRFNQPQHF. The chain links TRBV19 to TRBJ1-5; TRBD1 is a possible D gene (6 bases). V gave up 6 bases and J gave up 3 bases, with 9 bases separating them. Germline lookup yields CDR1 LNHDA and CDR2 SQIVND (reference sequence). The CDR3 length is 13 residues.

The CDR3 DNA follows: TGTGCCAGCACCACGACATACACTGAAAAACTGTTTTTT. It specifies CASTTTYTEKLFF. The V and J genes are TRBV6-5 and TRBJ1-4; D is uncertain. The CDR3 covers 13 residues. Germline V gene data show CDR1 as MNHEY and CDR2 as SVGAGI. V was shortened by 7 bases and J by 7 bases, with 13 bases between the two germline ends.

The chain is built from TRBV7-8 and TRBJ1-1; unclear D gene. Trimming stripped 5 bases from V and 4 bases from J, with 17 bases between. The CDR3 extends over 15 amino acids. Germline CDR1 reads SGHVS; CDR2 reads FQNEAQ. This CDR3 reads CASSLSAPTGTEAFF. The CDR3 DNA reads as TGTGCCAGCAGCCTTTCGGCCCCAACGGGCACTGAAGCTTTCTTT.

CDR3 in DNA: TGTGCCAGCAGCTTAGGGGCGGGACGGCTCTCTAGCACAGATACGCAGTATTTT. This encodes CASSLGAGRLSSTDTQYF. The chain has TRBV11-2 and TRBJ2-3; possible D gene TRBD2, 6 bases. The CDR3 sequence is 18 residues long. Germline loops: CDR1 SGHAT, CDR2 FQNNGV. The V gene lost 1 base and the J gene lost 0 bases, with 17 bases spanning the gap.

The V call is TRBV7-2, the J call TRBJ1-6, with a weak D call TRBD1 (6 bases). Germline assignment: CDR1 SGHTA and CDR2 FQGNSA. This CDR3 is built from 13 residues. V was trimmed by 5 bases and J by 10 bases, leaving 12 bases between them. CDR3 residues: CASSQGRGSPLHF. Here the CDR3 DNA reads TGTGCCAGCAGCCAAGGCAGGGGATCACCCCTCCACTTT. The full variable domain, in which reference TRBV7-2 and TRBJ1-6 provide the parts outside the CDR3, is GAGVSQSPSNKVTEKGKDVELRCDPISGHTALYWYRQSLGQGLEFLIYFQGNSAPDKSGLPSDRFSAERTGGSVSTLTIQRTQQEDSAVYLCASSQGRGSPLHFGNGTRLTVT.

V is TRBV30 and J is TRBJ1-5, with D uncertain. This CDR3 is 15 amino acids long. V lost 0 bases, J lost 7 bases, and 16 bases lay in between. Germline assignment: CDR1 GTSNPN and CDR2 SVGIG (reference sequence). CDR3 sequence reads: CAWSVPAVLGQPQHF. The DNA for the CDR3 is TGTGCCTGGAGTGTACCAGCGGTTTTGGGACAGCCCCAGCATTTT.

The rearrangement links TRBV5-6 to TRBJ1-2; 8 nucleotides match TRBD1. V lost 0 bases and J lost 1; bases outside the gene matches: 11. The CDR3 has 18 residues. The V gene's germline CDR1 is SGHDT and CDR2 YYEEEE. Here the CDR3 reads CASSLGTGGLADNYGYTF. DNA for the CDR3: TGTGCCAGCAGCTTGGGCACAGGGGGTCTCGCGGATAACTATGGCTACACCTTC.

CDR3 protein: CASSSFSGGAGDNEQFF. For the CDR3, the DNA is TGTGCCAGCAGCTCTTTTAGCGGGGGGGCGGGAGACAATGAGCAGTTCTTC. V is TRBV11-3 and J is TRBJ2-1, with 11 positions matching TRBD2. Per the germline V gene, CDR1 is SGHNT and CDR2 is YENEEA. This CDR3 has 17 residues. Trimming at V came to 4 bases and at J to 5 bases, leaving 10 bases not matched to a gene. Complete variable domain (other parts from reference TRBV11-3 and TRBJ2-1): EAGVVQSPRYKIIEKKQPVAFWCNPISGHNTLYWYLQNLGQGPELLIRYENEEAVDDSQLPKDRFSAERLKGVDSTLKIQPAELGDSAVYLCASSSFSGGAGDNEQFFGPGTRLTVL.

This clone was seen a single time. V gene TRBV20-1 combines with J gene TRBJ2-7; TRBD2 is a possible D gene (5 bases). With 3 bases removed from V and 9 bases from J, the gap between germline ends came to 12 bases. Germline V gives CDR1 DFQATT, CDR2 SNEGSKA (reference sequence). This CDR3 is built from 11 residues. Here the CDR3 reads CSASSGAGQYF. The CDR3 DNA follows: TGCAGTGCTAGTTCCGGCGCGGGGCAGTACTTC.

The chain joins TRBV28 to TRBJ1-4, with TRBD1 as a possible D gene (6 bases). This CDR3 contains 14 residues. Deletions cut 6 bases from V and 5 bases from J, with 13 bases between. CDR1 and CDR2 from the germline V gene are MDHEN and SYDVKM. The CDR3 DNA reads TGTGCCAGCAGCCGCGACAGGATAAATGAAAAACTGTTTTTT. Translating gives CASSRDRINEKLFF.

The chain links TRBV2 to TRBJ2-7; 8 nucleotides line up with TRBD1. This CDR3 contains 13 residues. V was pared by 5 bases and J by 4 bases, with 4 bases of the junction left unmatched. Germline V CDR1 and CDR2: SNHLY, FYNNEI. The CDR3 nucleotides read TGTGCCAGCAGTCCGGACAGGGATTACGAGCAGTACTTC. Amino acid sequence: CASSPDRDYEQYF. Combining the CDR3 with reference TRBV2 and TRBJ2-7 gives the whole variable domain EPEVTQTPSHQVTQMGQEVILRCVPISNHLYFYWYRQILGQKVEFLVSFYNNEISEKSEIFDDQFSVERPDGSNFTLKIRSTKLEDSAMYFCASSPDRDYEQYFGPGTRLTVT.